This T cell receptor (beta chain) came from a study of T-cell memory formation after mild COVID-19. Libraries for TCRalpha and TCRbeta carried sample barcodes and unique molecular identifiers via 5'RACE. TCRdb called the 5' RACE reads again in MiXCR, with one record for every CDR3 protein. The repertoire has 250,000 to 400,000 distinct CDR3 sequences, about 13% of them found once; the top ten carry around 23%. Broader study findings: Clones that shrank (day 15 to 85) were balanced CD4/CD8, whereas later expanders leaned CD4+.

With respect to this clonotype: Antigen specificity is unknown.

Sequencing input: PBMCs or a T cell subset sorted from them (not recorded which). The TCR comes from a man aged 18-30 years who had mild COVID-19 (a few samples of this study predate the infection). Cell type and time point are not known.

CDR3 in amino acids: CASSLEHRANTGELFF. CDR3 DNA sequence: TGTGCCAGCAGCTTAGAGCACAGGGCGAACACCGGGGAGCTGTTTTTT. This sequence joins TRBV7-6 and TRBJ2-2, with a possible D match to TRBD1 (6 bases). The V end lost 1 base, the J end lost 0 bases, and 9 bases lay between the germline ends. The CDR3 length is 16 residues. Germline V gene sequence: CDR1 SGHVS, CDR2 FNYEAQ. Full variable domain (outside the CDR3, taken from reference TRBV7-6 and TRBJ2-2): GAGVSQSPRYKVTKRGQDVALRCDPISGHVSLYWYRQALGQGPEFLTYFNYEAQQDKSGLPNDRFSAERPEGSISTLTIQRTEQRDSAMYRCASSLEHRANTGELFFGEGSRLTVL.